This TCR beta chain was obtained from a study of siplizumab effects on memory and regulatory T cells. The CDR3 is made up of 16 amino acids. Germline CDR1 MNHNS, CDR2 SASEGT. Trimming shortened V by 4 bases and J by 0 bases, and 13 bases separated the two germline ends. In the case of this clone: Its antigen is not identified.

Per individual sample, 80,000 to 100,000 TCR templates were assayed. Sequencing was performed with immunoSEQ multiplex PCR; in TCRdb, only in-frame clones are kept and a portion is missing. The sample holds about 56,000 clones, around 97% seen once. Study-level findings and limits: Naive T cells seemed more diverse than memory cells; they also seemed major alloresponse contributors.

The sample comprised naive CD8+ T cells sorted from blood. The chain uses TRBV6-1 and TRBJ2-1; TRBD1 is a possible D gene (6 bases). The receptor was derived from a human donor in good health. The CDR3 protein is CASSGVDRSSYNEQFF. The CDR3, as DNA: TGTGCCAGCAGTGGCGTCGACAGGAGCTCCTACAATGAGCAGTTCTTC.